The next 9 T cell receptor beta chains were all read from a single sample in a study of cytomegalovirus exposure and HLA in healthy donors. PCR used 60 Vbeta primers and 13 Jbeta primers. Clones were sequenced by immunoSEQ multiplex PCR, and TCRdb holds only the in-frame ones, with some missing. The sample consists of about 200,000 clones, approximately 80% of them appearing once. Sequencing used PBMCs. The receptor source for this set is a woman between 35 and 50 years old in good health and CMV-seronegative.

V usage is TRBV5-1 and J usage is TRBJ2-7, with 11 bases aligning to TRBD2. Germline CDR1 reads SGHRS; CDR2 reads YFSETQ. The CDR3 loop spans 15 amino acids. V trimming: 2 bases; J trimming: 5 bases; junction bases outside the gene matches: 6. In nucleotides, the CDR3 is TGCGCCAGCAGCTTATTAGCGGGAGGGGAGCACGAGCAGTACGTC. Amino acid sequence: CASSLLAGGEHEQYV.

The CDR3 reads CASSQASGRAIGTQYF. CDR3 DNA sequence: TGCGCCAGCAGCCAAGCGAGCGGGAGGGCCATCGGGACCCAGTACTTC. The rearrangement joins TRBV4-1 to TRBJ2-5, with 10 bases matching TRBD2. The CDR3 consists of 16 residues. The V and J ends lost 1 base and 7 bases, in that order; junction bases with no gene match: 9. Germline assignment: CDR1 MGHRA and CDR2 YSYEKL.

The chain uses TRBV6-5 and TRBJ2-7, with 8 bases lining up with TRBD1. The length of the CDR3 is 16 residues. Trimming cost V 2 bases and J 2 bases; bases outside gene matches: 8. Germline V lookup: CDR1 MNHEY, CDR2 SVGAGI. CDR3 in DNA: TGTGCCAGCAGTTACGCCTCGGGACAGGTGACCTACGAGCAGTACTTC. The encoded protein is CASSYASGQVTYEQYF.

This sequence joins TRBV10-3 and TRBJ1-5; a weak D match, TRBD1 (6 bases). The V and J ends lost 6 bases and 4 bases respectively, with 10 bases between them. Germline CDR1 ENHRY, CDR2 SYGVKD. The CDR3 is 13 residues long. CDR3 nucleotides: TGTGCCATCAGCCACGACAGGAATCAGCCCCAGCATTTT. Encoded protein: CAISHDRNQPQHF.

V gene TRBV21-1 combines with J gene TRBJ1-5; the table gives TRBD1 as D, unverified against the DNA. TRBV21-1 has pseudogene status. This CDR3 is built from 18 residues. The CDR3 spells CASSTHRDRVYSNQPQHF. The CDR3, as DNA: TGTGCCAGCAGCACCCACCGGGACAGAGTTTATAGCAATCAGCCCCAGCATTTT.

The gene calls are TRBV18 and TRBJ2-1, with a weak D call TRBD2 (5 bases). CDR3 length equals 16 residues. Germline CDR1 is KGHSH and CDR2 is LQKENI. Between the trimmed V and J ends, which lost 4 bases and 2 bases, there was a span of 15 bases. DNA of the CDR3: TGTGCCAGCTCACGACGCCCTAGCCGAACCTACAATGAGCAGTTCTTC. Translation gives CASSRRPSRTYNEQFF.

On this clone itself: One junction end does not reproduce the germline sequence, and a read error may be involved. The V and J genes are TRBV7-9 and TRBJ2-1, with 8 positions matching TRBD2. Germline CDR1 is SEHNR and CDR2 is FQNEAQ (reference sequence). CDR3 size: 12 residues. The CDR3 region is CASSVTSGEQLF. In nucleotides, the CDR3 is TGTGCCAGCAGCGTAACTAGCGGAGAGCAGCTCTTC.

CDR3 nucleotides: TGTGCCACCAGCTCCCTGGGACTGCCTAGCACAGATACGCAGTATTTT. As protein: CATSSLGLPSTDTQYF. The genes are TRBV15 and TRBJ2-3; D might be TRBD2 (6 bases). Germline lookup yields CDR1 LNHNV and CDR2 YYDKDF (reference sequence). Trimming removed 5 bases from V and 0 bases from J, with 15 bases in between. The CDR3 totals 16 residues.

The chain's CDR3 is CASSVRGDTDTQYF. The CDR3, as DNA: TGTGCCAGCAGCGTACGGGGAGATACAGATACGCAGTATTTT. V gene TRBV9 combines with J gene TRBJ2-3, with a tentative D call TRBD2 (5 bases). V was shortened by 1 base and J by 3 bases, with 9 bases between the two germline ends. Germline V gene sequence: CDR1 SGDLS, CDR2 YYNGEE. This CDR3 has 14 residues.